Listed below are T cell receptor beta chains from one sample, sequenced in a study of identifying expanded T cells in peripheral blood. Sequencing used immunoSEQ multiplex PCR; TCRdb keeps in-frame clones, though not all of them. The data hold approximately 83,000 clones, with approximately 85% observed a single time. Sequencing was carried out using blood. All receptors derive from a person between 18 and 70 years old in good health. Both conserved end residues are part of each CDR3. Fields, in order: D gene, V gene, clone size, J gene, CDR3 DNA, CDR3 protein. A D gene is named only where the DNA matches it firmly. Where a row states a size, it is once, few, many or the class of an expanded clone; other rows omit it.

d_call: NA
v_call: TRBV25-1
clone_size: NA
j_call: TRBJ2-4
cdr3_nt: TGTGCCAGCTGCGACTCCGTGGACATTCAGTACTTC
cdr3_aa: CASCDSVDIQYF

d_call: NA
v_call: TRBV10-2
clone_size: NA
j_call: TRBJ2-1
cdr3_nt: TGCGCCAGCACCAAAGGAGGGGCTTACAATGAGCAGTTCTTC
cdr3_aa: CASTKGGAYNEQFF

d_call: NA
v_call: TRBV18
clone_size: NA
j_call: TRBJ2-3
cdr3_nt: TGTGCCAGCTCACCAGGGGCGGCCCCGGATACGCAGTATTTT
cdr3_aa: CASSPGAAPDTQYF

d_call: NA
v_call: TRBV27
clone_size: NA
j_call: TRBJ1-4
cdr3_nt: TGTGCCAGCAAGAATCAACCAAAGAGTACTAATGAAAAACTGTTTTTT
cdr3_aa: CASKNQPKSTNEKLFF

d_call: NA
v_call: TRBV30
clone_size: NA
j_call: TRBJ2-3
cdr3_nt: TGTGCCTGGAGTGTACAGATGACAGATACGCAGTATTTT
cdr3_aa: CAWSVQMTDTQYF

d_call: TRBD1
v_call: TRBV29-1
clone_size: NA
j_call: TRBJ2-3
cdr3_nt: TGCAGCGGAAGACAGGGTGCAGATACGCAGTATTTT
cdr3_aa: CSGRQGADTQYF

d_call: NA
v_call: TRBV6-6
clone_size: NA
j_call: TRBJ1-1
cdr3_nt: TGTGCCAGCAGTTACTCTGGGGGCCCAAACACTGAAGCTTTCTTT
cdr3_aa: CASSYSGGPNTEAFF

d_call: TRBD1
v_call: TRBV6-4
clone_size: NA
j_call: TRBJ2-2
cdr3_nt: TGTGCCAGCAGTGCGGGGACAGACACCGGGGAGCTGTTTTTT
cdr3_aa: CASSAGTDTGELFF

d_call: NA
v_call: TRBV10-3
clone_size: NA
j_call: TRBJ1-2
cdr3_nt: TGTGCCATCAGTGAACGAGAAAACTATGGCTACACCTTC
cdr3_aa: CAISERENYGYTF

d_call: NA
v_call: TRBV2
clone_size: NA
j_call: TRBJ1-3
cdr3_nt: TGTGCCAGCAACGTGCATCGAACGGTGGTGGGCAGCGGTGGAAACACCATATATTTT
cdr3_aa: CASNVHRTVVGSGGNTIYF

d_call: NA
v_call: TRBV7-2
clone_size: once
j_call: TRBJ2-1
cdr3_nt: TGTGCCAGCAGCTTAGATTGGGGCACCTACAATGAGCAGTTCTTC
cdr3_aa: CASSLDWGTYNEQFF